The 8 T cell receptor beta chains presented below share a single source sample, sequenced in a study of patients and donors after allogeneic stem cell transplantation. MiXCR was run by TCRdb on the RT-PCR reads, yielding one entry per CDR3 protein. The table shows 920,000 or so distinct CDR3 sequences, with 15% to 20% occurring only once. The material sequenced was blood, either unsorted or a sorted T cell fraction (not recorded which). The receptors shown here come from a human donor who was either an allogeneic HSCT recipient or a stem cell or donor lymphocyte infusion donor (not recorded which). It is not recorded whose cells these are; they may come from a transplant donor.

The rearrangement joins TRBV7-9 to TRBJ2-1, with D unclear. CDR3 length: 14 amino acids. CDR1 SEHNR and CDR2 FQNEAQ come from the germline V gene (reference sequence). V gave up 0 bases and J gave up 1 base, with 4 bases separating them. The CDR3 coding sequence is TGTGCCAGCAGCTTAGCTGAGTCCTACAATGAGCAGTTCTTC. Its protein is CASSLAESYNEQFF. Based on the CDR3 plus reference TRBV7-9 and TRBJ2-1, the full variable domain is DTGVSQNPRHKITKRGQNVTFRCDPISEHNRLYWYRQTLGQGPEFLTYFQNEAQLEKSRLLSDRFSAERPKGSFSTLEIQRTEQGDSAMYLCASSLAESYNEQFFGPGTRLTVL.

In regard to this clonotype: This could be a read error, since a much larger clone is one nucleotide away. The chain uses TRBV2 and TRBJ1-1; D remains ambiguous. Germline V gene lookup returns CDR1 SNHLY and CDR2 FYNNEI. The CDR3 sequence is 11 residues long. The CDR3 region is CASREDTEAFF. The DNA for the CDR3 is TGTGCCAGCAGGGAAGACACTGAAGCTTTCTTT. Using reference TRBV2 and TRBJ1-1 for the parts outside the CDR3, the full variable domain is EPEVTQTPSHQVTQMGQEVILRCVPISNHLYFYWYRQILGQKVEFLVSFYNNEISEKSEIFDDQFSVERPDGSNFTLKIRSTKLEDSAMYFCASREDTEAFFGQGTRLTVV.

The J gene is TRBJ2-2, the V gene TRBV9, with a tentative D call TRBD2 (6 bases). Trimming took off 3 bases at V and 10 bases at J, with 22 bases between the two ends. The CDR3 consists of 16 residues. The germline V gene encodes CDR1 SGDLS and CDR2 YYNGEE. CDR3: CASSAQPVTWGVELFF. As DNA, the CDR3 is TGTGCCAGCAGCGCCCAGCCAGTAACCTGGGGGGTGGAGCTGTTTTTT. The full variable domain, completed using reference TRBV9 and TRBJ2-2, is DSGVTQTPKHLITATGQRVTLRCSPRSGDLSVYWYQQSLDQGLQFLIQYYNGEERAKGNILERFSAQQFPDLHSELNLSSLELGDSALYFCASSAQPVTWGVELFFGEGSRLTVL.

This chain uses TRBV7-8 with TRBJ2-5; 8 bases agree with TRBD2. The germline V gene encodes CDR1 SGHVS and CDR2 FQNEAQ. The CDR3 runs 13 residues. The trim removed 8 bases at V and 2 bases at J, leaving 4 bases unmatched. CDR3 bases: TGTGCCAGCTGTGCGGGGGGACAAGAGACCCAGTACTTC. Protein: CASCAGGQETQYF.

J is TRBJ1-2 and V is TRBV25-1; D possibly corresponds to TRBD1 (5 bases). Trimming took 3 bases from V and 4 from J, leaving 6 bases between them. The CDR3 runs 12 residues. CDR1 and CDR2 from the germline V gene are MGHDK and SYGVNS. The CDR3 here is CASSEGLYGYTF. DNA of the CDR3: TGTGCCAGCAGTGAGGGGCTCTATGGCTACACCTTC.

V and J are TRBV12-3 or TRBV12-4 and TRBJ1-1, with D perhaps TRBD1 (5 bases). The CDR3 sequence is 12 residues long. V dropped 7 bases and J dropped 7 bases, with 13 bases sitting between them. CDR3 protein: CASTPGAIEAFF. The DNA for the CDR3 is TGTGCCAGCACCCCCGGGGCCATTGAAGCTTTCTTT.

This clonotype was detected only a few times. V gene TRBV4-3 combines with J gene TRBJ2-1; D remains ambiguous. The V gene's germline CDR1 is LGHNA and CDR2 YSLEER. This CDR3 has 11 residues. Trimming left V 2 bases short and J 15 bases short, with 11 bases between. CDR3 coding DNA: TGCGCCAGCAGCCAAAGCTCCGGCCCGTTCTTC. Its protein is CASSQSSGPFF.

This clonotype was found a few times. This rearrangement joins TRBV6-2 or TRBV6-3 to TRBJ2-5; D perhaps matches TRBD2 (5 bases). The CDR3 contains 13 residues. Trimming removed 6 bases at V and 2 bases at J, with 10 bases between. Germline V gene data show CDR1 as MNHEY and CDR2 as SVGEGT. The DNA of the CDR3 is TGTGCCAGCAGAAACGCGGGTCAAGAGACCCAGTACTTC. Translation gives CASRNAGQETQYF.